The source of this T cell receptor beta chain is a study of T cell responses to AZD1222 COVID-19 vaccine (dated by TCRdb to the early 2020s). For the wider study: AZD1222 recipients whose second dose came at about 4 weeks and those whose second dose came at about 12 weeks were combined into one group, since spike-specific TCR depth and breadth did not differ between the two schedules. TCR sequencing was performed for roughly 240 trial participants, of whom about 200 were given two doses of AZD1222 and approximately 26 were given two doses of MenACWY control vaccine. Trial participants were enrolled by age into 18-55, 56-69 and 70-plus year subgroups, with approximately 150, 30 and 60 TCR-sequenced participants respectively. What the research found in general, with its limitations: After two AZD1222 doses, both the breadth and the depth of spike-specific TCRs were significantly higher than at day 0 and than in MenACWY recipients. No day 14 peak-response samples were available, so repertoires were characterized only after the peak T cell response. Epitopes outside the regions mutated in the B.1.351 and B.1.1.7 variants were reportedly recognized by nearly half of the unique spike-specific TCRs. CD4 TCRs associated with the vaccine covered the entire spike protein, and the dominant responses were in regions 160-218 and 743-854. Participants were mostly white British, with more females than males. The authors suggested clonal diversity may have been underestimated. The 56-69-year group was small, and its depth increase did not reach significance, likely because of low power. Conclusions about previously exposed vaccinees were limited because only six AZD1222 recipients were SARS-CoV-2 seropositive at baseline.

The CDR3 regions of human TCRbeta chains were analyzed by immunosequencing. Per the source publication's procedure: TCRs in the repertoires were matched against a reference library of SARS-CoV-2-specific TCRs that had been generated with the MIRA antigen-specificity platform. Breadth meant the fraction of unique TCRs that were SARS-CoV-2-associated, whereas depth meant the fraction of total T cells that were SARS-CoV-2-associated. Using the MIRA data, each spike-specific TCR was assigned both to the spike region to which the TCR was reactive and to a CD4 or CD8 class. Log10-transformed breadth and depth values were compared by one-way ANOVA with Sidak's multiple comparisons tests. As stored in TCRdb, this immuneACCESS dataset retains in-frame rearrangements with V and J assigned. A fraction of the clones does not appear; measured against another copy, unresolved V genes explain less than half of the discrepancy, and the remainder lacks a known reason. Clonal size and the V and J genes are those of that table, whereas D and trimming came from the DNA. The sample contains tens of thousands of clones, around 88% of them found a single time. Roughly 8.7% of the sample belongs to the ten largest clones.

V loses 5 bases, J loses 8 bases, and the germline ends lie 12 bases apart. Inclusive of the bounding cysteine and phenylalanine, the CDR3 is 12 residues long. This entry keeps only the CDR3 DNA: 36 bases, framed from base 1. Per the publication, the time point label means: baseline before first vaccination. Vaccinee samples were obtained from the UK trials COV001 and COV002, which included a single-blind randomized controlled phase 2/3 trial of AZD1222 (ChAdOx1 nCoV-19) in healthy adults. Trial participant PBMC samples were collected at day 0 and day 28 after the second dose for TCRbeta chain sequencing. This clone has only a few counts. Its specific antigen is unknown. Qualities for individual bases were not recorded, and no much larger clone is one base off.

The receptor comes from an adult in good health. The specimen comprised peripheral blood, sampled on day 0 of AZD1222 vaccination. This sequence uses TRBV12-3 or TRBV12-4 and TRBJ1-1, with the D gene not confidently named. CDR3 protein: CASSPRYIEAFF. Here is the DNA: TGTGCCAGCAGTCCTCGGTACATAGAAGCTTTCTTT.